This T cell receptor beta chain was retrieved from a study of shared clonotypes between healthy human individuals. In the study overall: For every donor, three CD4 naive, three CD4 memory, two CD8 naive and one CD8 memory plates were used. General study points: Among donors, the sharing of clonotypes was expected to be influenced by sequencing depth. Non-shared clonotypes had lower generation probabilities than those shared by all four donors.

All donors were Caucasian adults living in Nashville, Tennessee. A remark on this clone: Its cognate antigen is unknown.

Only in-frame clones appear in the TCRdb table, and some are missing; sequencing was by immunoSEQ multiplex PCR. The data show some 500,000 clones, around 96% seen once. V lost 5 bases and J lost 2; bases outside the gene matches: 9. This CDR3 has 15 residues. Germline V gives CDR1 SGHTA, CDR2 FQGNSA. This clonotype was sampled from a woman aged 25 to 39 in good health. Sequenced: naive CD4+ T cells sorted from blood. Subset reported: CD45RA+ positively selected. The V and J genes are TRBV7-2 and TRBJ2-7; 7 nucleotides agree with TRBD2. This chain's CDR3 is CASSALRAGTYEQYF. CDR3 coding DNA: TGTGCCAGCAGCGCACTACGAGCGGGAACCTACGAGCAGTACTTC.